This entry lists 10 T cell receptor beta chains sequenced from one sample in a study of blood T cells in healthy people across ages. A second PCR of roughly 7 to 11 cycles used a sample-barcoded 5' primer and a J-beta primer mix. TCRdb analysed the 5' RACE reads with MiXCR anew, one entry per CDR3 protein. Of under 800,000 distinct CDR3 sequences listed, 35% to 45% are singletons. Sequences were obtained from blood. These receptors were collected from a woman aged 55-69 years in good health.

Comments on this clonotype: A read error may be the cause here, since a much bigger clone is one base away. CDR3 in DNA: TGCAGCGTTGCGCTAAGGGACACTAAAGCTTTCTTT. Amino acids: CSVALRDTKAFF. The gene calls are TRBV29-1 and TRBJ1-1; D may be TRBD1 (6 bases). The CDR3 runs 12 residues. CDR1 SQVTM and CDR2 ANQGSEA come from the germline V gene.

Many counts were recorded for this clonotype. This sequence joins TRBV6-5 and TRBJ2-5; no definite D call. CDR3 size: 13 residues. Per germline, CDR1 MNHEY and CDR2 SVGAGI. Trimming left V 0 bases short and J 10 bases short, with 12 bases between. The CDR3 DNA sequence: TGTGCCAGCAGTTACTCCGGATACAGAGACCAGTACTTC. Its translation: CASSYSGYRDQYF.

This clonotype was picked up many times. The chain links TRBV4-1 to TRBJ2-1, with D perhaps being TRBD1 or TRBD2 (5 bases each). CDR1 and CDR2 (germline): MGHRA, YSYEKL. The CDR3 is made up of 15 amino acids. Trimming pared 5 bases from V and 3 bases from J, leaving 14 bases between. The CDR3 bases are TGCGCCAGCAGCACTCAGGGAGAAGACTACAATGAGCAGTTCTTC. Translated: CASSTQGEDYNEQFF.

A few counts support this clonotype. V usage is TRBV5-1 and J usage is TRBJ2-1; 8 bases map to TRBD2. Looked up from germline, CDR1 is SGHRS and CDR2 is YFSETQ. Trimming cost V 5 bases and J 10 bases; bases outside gene matches: 14. The CDR3 is made up of 15 amino acids. CDR3 nucleotide sequence: TGCGCCAGCAGAGCCAACCCGGGGGGGCCAGGGGAGCAGTTCTTC. Residues: CASRANPGGPGEQFF.

The CDR3 region is CASSDPRVANYNEQFF. CDR3 bases: TGTGCCAGCAGTGATCCCCGGGTAGCGAACTACAATGAGCAGTTCTTC. The rearrangement links TRBV25-1 to TRBJ2-1; TRBD2 might be the D (5 bases). Trimming pared 3 bases from V and 3 bases from J, leaving 15 bases between. This CDR3 has 16 amino acids. Per germline, CDR1 MGHDK and CDR2 SYGVNS.

This chain links TRBV5-1 with TRBJ2-3; 7 bases agree with TRBD1. V trimming: 5 bases; J trimming: 4 bases; junction bases outside the gene matches: 10. The CDR3 consists of 15 residues. Germline loops: CDR1 SGHRS, CDR2 YFSETQ. The CDR3 spells CASREGAWFSDTQYF. The CDR3 DNA is TGCGCCAGCAGAGAGGGGGCATGGTTCTCAGATACGCAGTATTTT. Together with reference TRBV5-1 and TRBJ2-3, the CDR3 gives the full variable domain: KAGVTQTPRYLIKTRGQQVTLSCSPISGHRSVSWYQQTPGQGLQFLFEYFSETQRNKGNFPGRFSGRQFSNSRSEMNVSTLELGDSALYLCASREGAWFSDTQYFGPGTRLTVL.

Note on this clonotype: A junction boundary mismatches the germline segment, possibly from a read error. This chain links TRBV12-3 or TRBV12-4 with TRBJ1-1; D is unresolved. The CDR3 extends over 16 amino acids. CDR3 sequence: CAGSQRTETYRTEAFF. The CDR3 DNA reads TGTGCCGGCAGCCAAAGGACGGAAACATATCGTACTGAAGCTTTCTTT.

This clonotype was seen a few times. The J gene is TRBJ2-5, the V gene TRBV5-1; D is unclear. The CDR3 extends over 14 amino acids. Germline V gene data show CDR1 as SGHRS and CDR2 as YFSETQ. The V gene lost 4 bases and the J gene lost 0 bases, with 10 bases spanning the gap. The CDR3 nucleotides read TGCGCCAGCAGCCCCGTGAGCGACCAAGAGACCCAGTACTTC. Translating it yields CASSPVSDQETQYF.

In regard to this clonotype: Its ends do not fully match the called genes, so a read error is possible. The chain carries TRBV5-8 and TRBJ1-5; the match to TRBD1 covers 11 bases. The CDR3 consists of 17 residues. Germline V gives CDR1 SGHTS, CDR2 YDEGEE. The chain's CDR3 is CAGSRGQGARGNQPQHF. The CDR3 DNA reads TGTGCCGGCAGCCGAGGACAGGGGGCTAGAGGCAATCAGCCCCAGCATTTT.

This clonotype was recorded a few times. The rearrangement links TRBV5-1 to TRBJ1-1; 8 positions agree with TRBD1. V shed 0 bases, J shed 8 bases, and the junction held 3 bases outside the gene matches. The germline CDR1 and CDR2 sequences are SGHRS and YFSETQ. The CDR3 has 13 residues. This CDR3 reads CASSLDGQGEAFF. The CDR3, as DNA: TGCGCCAGCAGCTTGGACGGACAGGGCGAAGCTTTCTTT. Full variable domain (missing parts from reference TRBV5-1 and TRBJ1-1): KAGVTQTPRYLIKTRGQQVTLSCSPISGHRSVSWYQQTPGQGLQFLFEYFSETQRNKGNFPGRFSGRQFSNSRSEMNVSTLELGDSALYLCASSLDGQGEAFFGQGTRLTVV.